This TCR beta chain stems from a study of identical twins. Study results and caveats: Those out-of-frame alpha sequences shared by twins showed an excess of low generation probability. In beta out-of-frame sequences, the excess sharing between twins was weaker.

Healthy Caucasians alone served as donors. The germline V gene has CDR1 DFQATT and CDR2 SNEGSKA (reference sequence). CDR3 length: 14 residues. Unique molecular identifiers were present on the cDNA, which also gained a universal primer site by template switching. TCRdb called the 5' RACE reads again in MiXCR, with one record for every CDR3 protein. The sample holds 1.5 million to 2 million distinct CDR3 sequences, less than 40% seen once. This clonotype was counted between two and nine times. No antigen is known for it. The receptor's source is a newborn girl in good health. Sequenced: cord blood. The V call is TRBV20-1, the J call TRBJ2-3, with D possibly TRBD2 on 5 matching bases. Here the CDR3 reads CTARKSGRTDTQYF. The CDR3 region has the DNA TGCACCGCTAGGAAAAGCGGACGCACAGATACGCAGTATTTT.